These 8 T cell receptor beta chains share one sample of origin, sequenced in a study of long-term antiretroviral therapy in people with HIV. With survey level as its setting, the immunoSEQ assay was v3.0. Profiled with immunoSEQ multiplex PCR; TCRdb holds only in-frame clones, not every one. This table has more than 20,000 clones, just over 85% appearing once. Specimen: unsorted PBMCs, collected 1.3 years after starting antiretroviral therapy. Every receptor here comes from a man between 60 and 75 years old with HIV.

V and J are TRBV29-1 and TRBJ1-2; D perhaps matches TRBD1 (5 bases). V was pared by 0 bases and J by 3 bases, with 11 bases between. In germline, CDR1 is SQVTM, CDR2 ANQGSEA. This CDR3 contains 14 residues. The CDR3 loop reads CSVEESGGDYGYTF. The CDR3 region has the DNA TGCAGCGTTGAAGAATCCGGGGGGGACTATGGCTACACCTTC.

This clone was found once. The chain recombines TRBV10-3 with TRBJ2-5; 7 bases match TRBD1. This CDR3 is built from 19 residues. In germline, CDR1 is ENHRY, CDR2 SYGVKD. Losses at the gene ends were 3 bases for V and 3 bases for J; bases not matched to a gene: 19. The CDR3 region is CAISDIEGAPTESEETQYF. The CDR3 DNA reads TGTGCCATCAGTGACATAGAGGGGGCTCCCACCGAATCCGAAGAGACCCAGTACTTC.

This clone showed up just once. V gene TRBV10-2 combines with J gene TRBJ2-5; TRBD2 agrees at 13 bases. V lost 10 bases and J lost 5; bases outside the gene matches: 7. Germline CDR1 is WSHSY and CDR2 is SAAADI. The CDR3 covers 14 residues. The CDR3 reads CATLLAGGRETQYF. CDR3 bases: TGCGCCACCCTACTAGCGGGGGGGCGGGAGACCCAGTACTTC.

This chain joins TRBV7-9 and TRBJ2-1, with unresolved D. The CDR3 runs to 11 residues. The ends were cut back, 5 bases at V and 12 bases at J, with 11 bases in the middle. CDR1 is SEHNR and CDR2 is FQNEAQ in the germline V gene (reference sequence). For the CDR3, the DNA is TGTGCCAGCAGCAACCTAGGTGGGCAGTTCTTC. It specifies CASSNLGGQFF.

The chain recombines TRBV30 with TRBJ2-7; 8 nucleotides agree with TRBD1. Germline V gene sequence: CDR1 GTSNPN, CDR2 SVGIG (reference sequence). V shed 4 bases, J shed 5 bases, and the junction held 13 bases outside the gene matches. This CDR3 has 15 amino acids. CDR3 loop: CAWTRWSGGFDEQYF. DNA of the CDR3: TGTGCCTGGACCAGGTGGTCAGGGGGCTTCGACGAGCAGTACTTC.

The V call is TRBV10-1, the J call TRBJ1-1; D ambiguous. This CDR3 has 15 amino acids. Trimming removed 5 bases at V and 0 bases at J, with 13 bases between. Germline lookup yields CDR1 WNHNN and CDR2 SYGVQD (reference sequence). CDR3 loop: CASSPNPGLNTEAFF. In DNA form, the CDR3 reads TGCGCCAGCAGTCCTAACCCCGGACTGAACACTGAAGCTTTCTTT.

The chain links TRBV28 to TRBJ2-7; tentative D call: TRBD1 (6 bases). The CDR3 extends over 14 amino acids. The germline V and J ends were trimmed by 7 bases and 1 base, with 14 bases remaining between them. Looked up from germline, CDR1 is MDHEN and CDR2 is SYDVKM. For the CDR3, the DNA is TGTGCCAGCACCCGAGCAGGGGAATCCTACGAGCAGTACTTC. Its protein product is CASTRAGESYEQYF.

The gene calls are TRBV5-1 and TRBJ2-1; D not certain. CDR1 and CDR2 from the germline V gene are SGHRS and YFSETQ. The germline V and J ends were trimmed by 3 bases and 0 bases, with 7 bases remaining between them. The CDR3 has 14 residues. CDR3 bases: TGCGCCAGCAGCTCCCGGAACTCCTACAATGAGCAGTTCTTC. Its translation is CASSSRNSYNEQFF.